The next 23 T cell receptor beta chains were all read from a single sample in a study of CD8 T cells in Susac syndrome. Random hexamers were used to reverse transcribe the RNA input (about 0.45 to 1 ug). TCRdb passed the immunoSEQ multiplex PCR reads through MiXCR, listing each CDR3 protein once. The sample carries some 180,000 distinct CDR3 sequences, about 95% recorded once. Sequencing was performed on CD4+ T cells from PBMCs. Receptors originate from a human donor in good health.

The CDR3 bases are TGCAGTGCCTTGACTAGCGGGAGAAACAGTGAGCAGTTCTTC. Its protein product is CSALTSGRNSEQFF. The chain links TRBV20-1 to TRBJ2-1; TRBD2 matches at 12 bases. The CDR3 length is 14 residues. The trim removed 6 bases at V and 9 bases at J, leaving 9 bases unmatched. Germline-derived CDR1 and CDR2 are DFQATT and SNEGSKA (reference sequence).

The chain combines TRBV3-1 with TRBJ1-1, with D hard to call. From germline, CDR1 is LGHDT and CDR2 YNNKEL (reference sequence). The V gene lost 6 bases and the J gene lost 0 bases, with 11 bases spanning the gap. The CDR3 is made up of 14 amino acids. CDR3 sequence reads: CASSPMVLNTEAFF. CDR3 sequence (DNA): TGTGCCAGCAGTCCTATGGTCCTGAACACTGAAGCTTTCTTT. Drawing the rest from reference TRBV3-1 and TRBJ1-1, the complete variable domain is DTAVSQTPKYLVTQMGNDKSIKCEQNLGHDTMYWYKQDSKKFLKIMFSYNNKELIINETVPNRFSPKSPDKAHLNLHINSLELGDSAVYFCASSPMVLNTEAFFGQGTRLTVV.

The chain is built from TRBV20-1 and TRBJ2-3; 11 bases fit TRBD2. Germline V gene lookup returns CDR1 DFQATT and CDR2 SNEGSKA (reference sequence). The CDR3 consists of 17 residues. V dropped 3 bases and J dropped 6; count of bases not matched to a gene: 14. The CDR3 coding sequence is TGCAGTGCTAGGAGCAAATTCACTAGCGGGAGAGGTGATACGCAGTATTTT. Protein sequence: CSARSKFTSGRGDTQYF.

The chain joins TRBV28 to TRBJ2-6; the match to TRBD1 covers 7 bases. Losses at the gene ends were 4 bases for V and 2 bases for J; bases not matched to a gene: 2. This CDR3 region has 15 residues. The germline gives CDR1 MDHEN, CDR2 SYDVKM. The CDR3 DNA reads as TGTGCCAGCAGTTCCACAGGGGCTGGGGCCAACGTCCTGACTTTC. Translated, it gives CASSSTGAGANVLTF. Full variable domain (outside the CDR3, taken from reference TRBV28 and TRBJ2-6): DVKVTQSSRYLVKRTGEKVFLECVQDMDHENMFWYRQDPGLGLRLIYFSYDVKMKEKGDIPEGYSVSREKKERFSLILESASTNQTSMYLCASSSTGAGANVLTFGAGSRLTVL.

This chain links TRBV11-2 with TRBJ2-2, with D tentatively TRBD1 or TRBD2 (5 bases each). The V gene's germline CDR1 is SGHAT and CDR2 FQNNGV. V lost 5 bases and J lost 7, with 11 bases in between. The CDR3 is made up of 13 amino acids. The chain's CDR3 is CASSQEGYGELFF. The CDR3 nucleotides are TGTGCCAGCAGCCAAGAGGGGTACGGGGAGCTGTTTTTT.

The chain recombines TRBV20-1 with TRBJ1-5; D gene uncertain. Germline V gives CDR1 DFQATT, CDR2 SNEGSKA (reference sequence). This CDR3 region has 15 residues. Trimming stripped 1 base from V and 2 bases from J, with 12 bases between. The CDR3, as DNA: TGCAGTGCTAGAGTCGGAGGTTTTGGCAATCAGCCCCAGCATTTT. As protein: CSARVGGFGNQPQHF.

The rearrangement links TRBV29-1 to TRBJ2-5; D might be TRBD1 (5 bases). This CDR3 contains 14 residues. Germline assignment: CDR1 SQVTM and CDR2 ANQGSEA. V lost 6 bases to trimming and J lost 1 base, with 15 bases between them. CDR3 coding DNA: TGCAGCGTACCGAGTGACAGCCGCCAAGAGACCCAGTACTTC. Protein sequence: CSVPSDSRQETQYF. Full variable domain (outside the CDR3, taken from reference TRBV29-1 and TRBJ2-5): SAVISQKPSRDICQRGTSLTIQCQVDSQVTMMFWYRQQPGQSLTLIATANQGSEATYESGFVIDKFPISRPNLTFSTLTVSNMSPEDSSIYLCSVPSDSRQETQYFGPGTRLLVL.

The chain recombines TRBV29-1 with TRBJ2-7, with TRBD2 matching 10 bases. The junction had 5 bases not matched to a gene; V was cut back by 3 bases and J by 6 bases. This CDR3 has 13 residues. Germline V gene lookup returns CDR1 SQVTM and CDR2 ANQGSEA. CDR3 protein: CSVEASGSSEQYF. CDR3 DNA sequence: TGCAGCGTTGAGGCTAGCGGGAGCAGCGAGCAGTACTTC.

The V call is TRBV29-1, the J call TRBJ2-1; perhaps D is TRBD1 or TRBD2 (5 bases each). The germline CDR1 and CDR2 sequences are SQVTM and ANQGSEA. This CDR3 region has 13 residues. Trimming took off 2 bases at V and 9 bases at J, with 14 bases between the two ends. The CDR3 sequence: CSVEKDRGGEQFF. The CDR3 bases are TGCAGCGTTGAAAAGGATCGGGGCGGTGAGCAGTTCTTC.

The CDR3 spells CASSSRQGMNTEAFF. The CDR3 region has the DNA TGTGCCAGCAGCAGCCGACAGGGCATGAACACTGAAGCTTTCTTT. The V call is TRBV2, the J call TRBJ1-1; 7 bases map to TRBD1. The CDR3 is made up of 15 amino acids. Germline CDR1 and CDR2: SNHLY and FYNNEI. Germline trimming cut 6 bases from V and 0 bases from J; bases unmatched to any gene: 7.

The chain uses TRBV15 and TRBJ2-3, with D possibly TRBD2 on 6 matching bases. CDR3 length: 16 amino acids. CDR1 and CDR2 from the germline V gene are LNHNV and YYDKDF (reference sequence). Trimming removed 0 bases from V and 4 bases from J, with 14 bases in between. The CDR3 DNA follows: TGTGCCACCAGCAGAGAGGGGACTTACGGGGCAGATACGCAGTATTTT. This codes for CATSREGTYGADTQYF.

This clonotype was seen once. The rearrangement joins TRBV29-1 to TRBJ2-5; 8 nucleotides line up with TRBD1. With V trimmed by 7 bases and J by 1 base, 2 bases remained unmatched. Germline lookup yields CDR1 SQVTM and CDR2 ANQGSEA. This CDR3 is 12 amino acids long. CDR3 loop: CSAGQVQETQYF. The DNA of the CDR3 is TGCAGCGCGGGACAGGTCCAAGAGACCCAGTACTTC.

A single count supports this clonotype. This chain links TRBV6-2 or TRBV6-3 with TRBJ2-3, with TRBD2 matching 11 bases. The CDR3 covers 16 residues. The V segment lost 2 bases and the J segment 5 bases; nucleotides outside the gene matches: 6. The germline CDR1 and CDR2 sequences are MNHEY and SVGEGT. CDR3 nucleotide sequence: TGTGCCAGCAGTTACAACATAGCGGGAGGGCGAGATACGCAGTATTTT. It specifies CASSYNIAGGRDTQYF.

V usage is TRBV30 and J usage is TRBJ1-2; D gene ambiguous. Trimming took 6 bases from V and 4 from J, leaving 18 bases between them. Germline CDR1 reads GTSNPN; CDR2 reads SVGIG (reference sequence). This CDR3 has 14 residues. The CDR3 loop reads CACHHEASAYGYTF. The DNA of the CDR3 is TGTGCCTGTCACCACGAGGCTTCCGCCTATGGCTACACCTTC.

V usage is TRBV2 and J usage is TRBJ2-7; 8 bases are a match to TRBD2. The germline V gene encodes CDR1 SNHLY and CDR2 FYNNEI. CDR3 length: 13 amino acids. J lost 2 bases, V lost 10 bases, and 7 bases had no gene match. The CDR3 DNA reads TGTGCCACAGCGGGGGAACCCACCTACGAGCAGTACTTC. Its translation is CATAGEPTYEQYF. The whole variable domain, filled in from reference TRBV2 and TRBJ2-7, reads EPEVTQTPSHQVTQMGQEVILRCVPISNHLYFYWYRQILGQKVEFLVSFYNNEISEKSEIFDDQFSVERPDGSNFTLKIRSTKLEDSAMYFCATAGEPTYEQYFGPGTRLTVT.

CDR3 residues: CSARDQGYTF. CDR3 nucleotide sequence: TGCAGTGCTAGAGATCAGGGCTACACCTTC. V is TRBV20-1 and J is TRBJ1-2; no definite D call. Germline assignment: CDR1 DFQATT and CDR2 SNEGSKA (reference sequence). The CDR3 totals 10 residues. Trimming removed 0 bases from V and 8 bases from J, with 4 bases in between.

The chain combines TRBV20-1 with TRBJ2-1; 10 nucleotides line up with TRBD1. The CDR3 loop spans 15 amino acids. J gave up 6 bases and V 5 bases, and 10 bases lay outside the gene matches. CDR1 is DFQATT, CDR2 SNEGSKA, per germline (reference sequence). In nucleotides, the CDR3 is TGCAGTGCTGAGGGACAGGGGAATCCTCTCAATGAGCAGTTCTTC. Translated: CSAEGQGNPLNEQFF.

The CDR3 loop is CASTGLGHSNQPQHF. CDR3 DNA: TGTGCCAGCACCGGTCTAGGGCATAGCAATCAGCCCCAGCATTTT. V gene TRBV6-6 combines with J gene TRBJ1-5; D is undetermined. V shed 7 bases and J shed 0 bases, with 13 bases lying between them. CDR1 is MNHNY and CDR2 is SVGAGI in the germline V gene (reference sequence). This CDR3 is 15 amino acids long.

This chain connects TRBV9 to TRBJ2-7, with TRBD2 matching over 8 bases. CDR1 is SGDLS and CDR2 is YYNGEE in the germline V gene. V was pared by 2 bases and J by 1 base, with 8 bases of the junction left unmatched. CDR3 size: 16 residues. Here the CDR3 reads CASSVQAGDVSYEQYF. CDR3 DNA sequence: TGTGCCAGCAGCGTTCAAGCGGGGGATGTTTCCTACGAGCAGTACTTC. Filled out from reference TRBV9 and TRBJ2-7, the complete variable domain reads DSGVTQTPKHLITATGQRVTLRCSPRSGDLSVYWYQQSLDQGLQFLIQYYNGEERAKGNILERFSAQQFPDLHSELNLSSLELGDSALYFCASSVQAGDVSYEQYFGPGTRLTVT.

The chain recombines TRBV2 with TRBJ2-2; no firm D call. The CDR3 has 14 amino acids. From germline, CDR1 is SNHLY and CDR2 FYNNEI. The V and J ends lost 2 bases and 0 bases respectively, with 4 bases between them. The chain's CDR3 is CASSEQANTGELFF. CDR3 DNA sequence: TGTGCCAGCAGTGAACAGGCGAACACCGGGGAGCTGTTTTTT.

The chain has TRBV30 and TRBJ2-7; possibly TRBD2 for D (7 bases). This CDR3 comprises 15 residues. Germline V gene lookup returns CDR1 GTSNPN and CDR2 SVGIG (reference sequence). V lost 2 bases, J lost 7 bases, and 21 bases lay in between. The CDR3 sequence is CAWSPGFGGALEQYF. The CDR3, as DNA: TGTGCCTGGAGTCCCGGGTTTGGGGGGGCGCTTGAGCAGTACTTC.

CDR3: CSARDDRMNTEAFF. The CDR3 DNA reads TGCAGTGCTAGAGACGACCGGATGAACACTGAAGCTTTCTTT. The V gene is TRBV20-1, the J gene TRBJ1-1; D is undetermined. The germline V gene encodes CDR1 DFQATT and CDR2 SNEGSKA (reference sequence). V lost 0 bases and J lost 0, with 8 bases in between. The CDR3 has 14 residues.

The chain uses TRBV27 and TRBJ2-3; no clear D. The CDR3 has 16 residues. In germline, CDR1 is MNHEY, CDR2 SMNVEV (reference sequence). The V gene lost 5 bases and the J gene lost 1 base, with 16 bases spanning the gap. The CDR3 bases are TGTGCCAGCAGTCCCGTGGGGTTGTGGCGCACAGATACGCAGTATTTT. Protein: CASSPVGLWRTDTQYF.